A single sample is the source of the 29 T cell receptor beta chains below, sequenced in a study of Graves' ophthalmopathy and Graves' hyperthyroidism. Amplifying from RNA transcripts, the study obtained TCR beta CDR3 regions. An initial RT-PCR round employing HTBI primers preceded a second-round multiplex PCR. In TCRdb, the multiplex PCR reads were re-called with MiXCR into one record per CDR3 protein. The data show more than 550,000 distinct CDR3 sequences, with about 38% seen just once and under 3.5% held by the top ten. Sequencing used peripheral blood. The receptor source for this set is an adult man with Graves' ophthalmopathy.

This clonotype was found once. The chain joins TRBV7-9 to TRBJ2-7; TRBD2 matches at 7 bases. The length of the CDR3 is 15 residues. V shed 5 bases, J shed 3 bases, and the junction held 10 bases outside the gene matches. Germline assignment: CDR1 SEHNR and CDR2 FQNEAQ (reference sequence). CDR3 amino acids: CASSQRASGFYEQYF. CDR3 nucleotides: TGTGCCAGCAGCCAACGGGCTAGCGGATTCTACGAGCAGTACTTC.

The chain has TRBV4-2 and TRBJ2-7, with 11 positions matching TRBD2. The CDR3 consists of 15 residues. The V gene's germline CDR1 is LGHNA and CDR2 YNFKEQ. V shed 1 base, J shed 6 bases, and the junction held 5 bases outside the gene matches. The CDR3 sequence is CASSQVETSGVEQYF. The DNA of the CDR3 is TGTGCCAGCAGCCAAGTTGAGACTAGCGGGGTCGAGCAGTACTTC.

This clonotype was detected ten times or more. CDR3 sequence: CSATDRALGYEQYF. The CDR3 DNA sequence: TGCAGTGCGACGGACAGGGCCCTCGGATACGAGCAGTACTTC. V is TRBV20-1 and J is TRBJ2-7, with TRBD1 matching 8 bases. The CDR3 runs to 14 residues. CDR1 and CDR2 (germline): DFQATT, SNEGSKA (reference sequence). Trimming at V came to 6 bases and at J to 4 bases, leaving 11 bases not matched to a gene.

The chain combines TRBV6-2 or TRBV6-3 with TRBJ2-7; 9 bases map to TRBD1. From germline, CDR1 is MNHEY and CDR2 SVGEGT. The junction had 8 bases not matched to a gene; V was cut back by 2 bases and J by 0 bases. The CDR3 sequence is 17 residues long. The CDR3: CASSYTGTGWSSYEQYF. In nucleotides, the CDR3 is TGTGCCAGCAGTTACACCGGGACAGGGTGGAGCTCCTACGAGCAGTACTTC.

This clonotype was observed many times. The chain recombines TRBV15 with TRBJ1-2, with D hard to call. The CDR3 extends over 13 amino acids. V lost 3 bases and J lost 7, with 12 bases in between. CDR1 and CDR2 from the germline V gene are LNHNV and YYDKDF (reference sequence). CDR3 protein: CATSSTEEFGYTF. DNA for the CDR3: TGTGCCACCAGCAGCACCGAGGAATTTGGCTACACCTTC.

Note on this clonotype: A much larger clone lies a single base off, so this may be a read error. This chain uses TRBV13 with TRBJ1-2, with D perhaps TRBD1 (5 bases). The V end was cut by 3 bases, the J end by 7 bases, with 18 bases between. This CDR3 contains 15 residues. Germline V CDR1 and CDR2: PRHDT, FYEKMQ (reference sequence). CDR3 residues: CASSLAWQRGAGYTF. The CDR3 nucleotides read TGTGCCAGCAGCTTGGCATGGCAGAGGGGCGCTGGCTACACCTTC.

The table lists this clonotype with many counts. The rearrangement uses TRBV7-9 and TRBJ1-5; maybe TRBD1 (5 bases). Trimming took off 2 bases at V and 7 bases at J, with 12 bases between the two ends. Germline values: CDR1 SEHNR, CDR2 FQNEAQ (reference sequence). The CDR3 is made up of 14 amino acids. The CDR3 protein is CASSLQGSDQPQHF. The CDR3 nucleotides read TGTGCCAGCAGCTTACAGGGATCGGACCAGCCCCAGCATTTT. Full variable domain (remainder filled in from reference TRBV7-9 and TRBJ1-5): DTGVSQNPRHKITKRGQNVTFRCDPISEHNRLYWYRQTLGQGPEFLTYFQNEAQLEKSRLLSDRFSAERPKGSFSTLEIQRTEQGDSAMYLCASSLQGSDQPQHFGDGTRLSIL.

Ten or more counts support this clonotype. The chain employs TRBV5-1 and TRBJ1-3; TRBD1 might be the D (5 bases). Trimming removed 6 bases from V and 2 bases from J, with 15 bases in between. Germline CDR1 and CDR2: SGHRS and YFSETQ. The CDR3 is 15 residues long. The DNA for the CDR3 is TGCGCCAGCACCTCCGGGGGAGGCGCTGGAAACACCATATATTTT. This codes for CASTSGGGAGNTIYF.

The chain combines TRBV18 with TRBJ1-1; no firm D call. CDR3 length equals 13 residues. V shed 2 bases and J shed 1 base, with 5 bases lying between them. Looked up from germline, CDR1 is KGHSH and CDR2 is LQKENI. CDR3 nucleotides: TGTGCCAGCTCACCAGCCTCGAACACTGAAGCTTTCTTT. Its protein is CASSPASNTEAFF. Full variable domain (rest looked up from reference TRBV18 and TRBJ1-1): NAGVMQNPRHLVRRRGQEARLRCSPMKGHSHVYWYRQLPEEGLKFMVYLQKENIIDESGMPKERFSAEFPKEGPSILRIQQVVRGDSAAYFCASSPASNTEAFFGQGTRLTVV.

The table lists this clonotype with a few counts. This chain uses TRBV19 with TRBJ1-1, with TRBD1 matching 8 bases. The CDR3 has 15 amino acids. From germline, CDR1 is LNHDA and CDR2 SQIVND (reference sequence). V shed 4 bases, J shed 1 base, and the junction held 5 bases outside the gene matches. The CDR3 bases are TGTGCCAGTAGTAGTCAGGGGGCATGGAACACTGAAGCTTTCTTT. Translation: CASSSQGAWNTEAFF.

The rearrangement links TRBV19 to TRBJ2-5, with a tentative D call TRBD2 (5 bases). The V end was cut by 5 bases, the J end by 9 bases, with 22 bases between. CDR3 length: 15 residues. Germline V gives CDR1 LNHDA, CDR2 SQIVND (reference sequence). The CDR3 loop reads CASSVGLTSNQPQYF. The DNA for the CDR3 is TGTGCCAGTAGTGTAGGACTGACTTCCAATCAGCCCCAGTACTTC.

In its sample, this clonotype was seen many times. For the CDR3, the DNA is TGTGCCATCAGTGCCCGGACACCTGCAACTAATGAAAAACTGTTTTTT. Encoded protein: CAISARTPATNEKLFF. This sequence joins TRBV10-3 and TRBJ1-4, with D possibly being TRBD1 (5 bases). Between the trimmed V and J ends, which lost 4 bases and 0 bases, there was a span of 12 bases. In germline, CDR1 is ENHRY, CDR2 SYGVKD. The CDR3 is 16 amino acids.

The genes are TRBV25-1 and TRBJ1-3; a possible D gene is TRBD1 (5 bases). The CDR3 has 14 residues. Germline-derived CDR1 and CDR2 are MGHDK and SYGVNS. V shed 4 bases and J shed 5 bases, with 12 bases lying between them. The CDR3 sequence is CASSGQGRRNTIYF. The CDR3 coding sequence is TGTGCCAGCAGTGGGCAGGGTCGTCGAAACACCATATATTTT.

There are many counts of this clonotype. This chain connects TRBV20-1 to TRBJ2-5; D possibly corresponds to TRBD2 (6 bases). The V end lost 0 bases, the J end lost 2 bases, and 7 bases lay between the germline ends. The CDR3 spans 13 residues. CDR1 is DFQATT, CDR2 SNEGSKA, per germline (reference sequence). CDR3 sequence: CSARDSGQETQYF. As DNA, the CDR3 is TGCAGTGCTAGAGATAGCGGACAAGAGACCCAGTACTTC.

The J gene is TRBJ2-5, the V gene TRBV7-8; tentatively, D is TRBD1 or TRBD2 (5 bases each). V was cut by 5 bases and J by 5 bases, with 21 bases left in between. There are 16 residues in the CDR3. The V gene's germline CDR1 is SGHVS and CDR2 FQNEAQ. The CDR3, as DNA: TGTGCCAGCAGCGCCCCTAGCCCGGGACGTGGGGAGACCCAGTACTTC. Translated, it gives CASSAPSPGRGETQYF.

This clonotype has ten or more counts. The V gene is TRBV12-3 or TRBV12-4, the J gene TRBJ2-2; TRBD1 matches at 8 bases. V gave up 5 bases and J gave up 7 bases; unmatched junction bases: 12. The CDR3 is 16 amino acids. This chain's CDR3 is CASSPWLDRDGGELFF. CDR3 bases: TGTGCCAGCAGTCCCTGGTTGGACAGGGATGGCGGGGAGCTGTTTTTT.

This clonotype was seen many times. This chain uses TRBV29-1 with TRBJ1-2; D perhaps matches TRBD1 (5 bases). Trimming left V 4 bases short and J 2 bases short, with 5 bases between. CDR1 is SQVTM, CDR2 ANQGSEA, per germline. The CDR3 consists of 11 residues. The DNA of the CDR3 is TGCAGCGTTGGGGGGAACTATGGCTACACCTTC. Translating it yields CSVGGNYGYTF.

The J gene is TRBJ1-4, the V gene TRBV29-1; TRBD1 agrees at 7 bases. Trimming at V came to 3 bases and at J to 4 bases, leaving 8 bases not matched to a gene. The CDR3 is made up of 15 amino acids. Germline V CDR1 and CDR2: SQVTM, ANQGSEA. The CDR3: CSVDIRDRYNEKLFF. CDR3 DNA sequence: TGCAGCGTTGATATCCGGGACAGATATAATGAAAAACTGTTTTTT.

This chain links TRBV20-1 with TRBJ1-1; 12 bases fit TRBD1. In germline, CDR1 is DFQATT, CDR2 SNEGSKA (reference sequence). With V trimmed by 0 bases and J by 10 bases, 9 bases remained unmatched. The CDR3 has 15 residues. The CDR3 here is CSARDPGQGALGAFF. The CDR3 coding sequence is TGCAGTGCTAGAGACCCGGGACAGGGGGCTTTGGGAGCTTTCTTT.

This clonotype was counted a single time. The conserved phenylalanine or tryptophan is not found at the CDR3 terminus, so this likely reflects a read error. The DNA is left out, because the CDR3 cannot be placed on it with certainty; the CDR3 is given as TCRdb lists it. The rearrangement uses TRBV24-1 and TRBJ2-6; the listed D gene, TRBD1, was not tested against the DNA. The germline gives CDR1 KGHDR, CDR2 SFDVKD. The CDR3 comprises 8 residues, both ends counted. CDR3 in amino acids: CATRAPAT.

J is TRBJ1-5 and V is TRBV5-6; D may be TRBD1 (6 bases). Trimming stripped 6 bases from V and 6 bases from J, with 10 bases between. The CDR3 is 12 amino acids. Germline loops: CDR1 SGHDT, CDR2 YYEEEE. The CDR3, as DNA: TGTGCCAGCAACGGGGGGCCTCAGCCCCAGCATTTT. Amino acids: CASNGGPQPQHF. Full variable domain (rest looked up from reference TRBV5-6 and TRBJ1-5): DAGVTQSPTHLIKTRGQQVTLRCSPKSGHDTVSWYQQALGQGPQFIFQYYEEEERQRGNFPDRFSGHQFPNYSSELNVNALLLGDSALYLCASNGGPQPQHFGDGTRLSIL.

In its sample, this clonotype was seen many times. Germline and junction disagree at one end, which may indicate a read error. The rearrangement joins TRBV11-2 to TRBJ2-5; D may be TRBD1 or TRBD2 (6 bases each). The CDR3 is 16 amino acids. The germline V gene has CDR1 SGHAT and CDR2 FQNNGV. The CDR3 DNA follows: TGCGCCAGCAGCCAGGGACGGGGGCGGGGCCAAGAGACCCAGTACTTC. Translated: CASSQGRGRGQETQYF. The full variable domain, with the rest looked up from reference TRBV11-2 and TRBJ2-5, is EAGVAQSPRYKIIEKRQSVAFWCNPISGHATLYWYQQILGQGPKLLIQFQNNGVVDDSQLPKDRFSAERLKGVDSTLKIQPAKLEDSAVYLCASSQGRGRGQETQYFGPGTRLLVL.

The chain uses TRBV9 and TRBJ1-6, with D tentatively TRBD1 (5 bases). The germline CDR1 and CDR2 sequences are SGDLS and YYNGEE. Trimming left V 4 bases short and J 5 bases short, with 16 bases between. The CDR3 consists of 16 residues. The CDR3 coding sequence is TGTGCCAGCAGCCAATCGGCGGGACTCAATAATTCACCCCTCCACTTT. It yields the protein CASSQSAGLNNSPLHF.

This clonotype appeared many times. This sequence joins TRBV6-1 and TRBJ1-1; no firm D call. The CDR3 covers 11 residues. The germline V gene has CDR1 MNHNS and CDR2 SASEGT. The V gene lost 3 bases and the J gene lost 6 bases, with 5 bases spanning the gap. CDR3 nucleotide sequence: TGTGCCAGCAGTGAGGCAGCTGAAGCTTTCTTT. This gives the protein CASSEAAEAFF.

The chain carries TRBV6-1 and TRBJ1-1; 9 bases match TRBD1. Germline CDR1 reads MNHNS; CDR2 reads SASEGT. The CDR3 spans 15 residues. V gave up 8 bases and J gave up 0 bases; unmatched junction bases: 7. The CDR3 DNA reads as TGTGCCAGCCGGGACAGGGAAGGCATGAACACTGAAGCTTTCTTT. Protein product: CASRDREGMNTEAFF.

This clonotype was observed a single time. The chain employs TRBV15 and TRBJ1-3, with 8 bases that match TRBD1. In germline, CDR1 is LNHNV, CDR2 YYDKDF (reference sequence). The CDR3 sequence is 17 residues long. With V trimmed by 0 bases and J by 4 bases, 8 bases remained unmatched. Written as DNA, the CDR3 is TGTGCCACCAGCAGAGATCTGACAGGGGCCGGAGGAAACACCATATATTTT. As protein: CATSRDLTGAGGNTIYF.

This clonotype was counted at least ten times. This CDR3 is CSGLYNRGTEAFF. CDR3 DNA sequence: TGCAGCGGCCTATATAATCGGGGCACTGAAGCTTTCTTT. The chain recombines TRBV29-1 with TRBJ1-1; no firm D call. Germline CDR1 and CDR2: SQVTM and ANQGSEA. The V end was cut by 7 bases, the J end by 4 bases, with 16 bases between. The CDR3 consists of 13 residues.

This clonotype was counted many times. The rearrangement uses TRBV10-3 and TRBJ1-1, with a weak D call TRBD1 (5 bases). Trimming removed 6 bases at V and 7 bases at J, with 18 bases between. Germline CDR1 ENHRY, CDR2 SYGVKD. There are 14 residues in the CDR3. DNA for the CDR3: TGTGCCATCAGGCTACAGGAAGGAATAAATGAAGCTTTCTTT. It translates to CAIRLQEGINEAFF.

The rearrangement uses TRBV2 and TRBJ1-6; TRBD1 aligns across 10 bases. The CDR3 sequence is 15 residues long. Germline lookup yields CDR1 SNHLY and CDR2 FYNNEI. V was pared by 6 bases and J by 10 bases, with 9 bases of the junction left unmatched. DNA of the CDR3: TGTGCCAGCAGCATGGACAGGGGGATTCGCTCACCCCTCCACTTT. As protein: CASSMDRGIRSPLHF.